This entry concerns a single T cell receptor beta chain. This clone was counted many times. The target of this receptor is not known. Base-call qualities are not available, and no considerably larger clone is one nucleotide away. Trimming costs V 1 base and J 2 bases, and their ends lie 11 bases apart. From the germline V gene, CDR1 is SGHAT and CDR2 is FQNNGV. The CDR3 measures 15 amino acids from cysteine to phenylalanine. This entry keeps only the CDR3 DNA: 45 bases, framed from base 1. During the collection period, no infections or other immune events were recorded for the healthy donors. Time-dependent variance in a beta-binomial model of T-cell clone differential abundance was calibrated using healthy-donor blood repertoires as a training cohort. The training cohort included 10 healthy donors, of whom 3 were female and 7 were male. Donor ages ranged from 29 to 64 years, with an average of about 40 years. Whole blood from each healthy donor was obtained from a commercial supplier and was collected at three time points 2 to 3 weeks apart. For immunosequencing, genomic DNA was extracted from whole blood that had not been sorted.

The immunoSEQ Assay, which uses bias-controlled multiplex PCR amplification of genomic DNA, was used to profile TCRbeta CDR3 regions. The study's processing was this. To quantify the absolute abundance of each unique TCRbeta CDR3 region, the sequences were collapsed and filtered. Two models were used to test differential abundance: a binomial model (Fisher-equivalent) and a beta-binomial model that adds time-dependent variance fitted from healthy donors. Any clone with fewer than 5 combined templates was excluded, and a clone was called differentially abundant if its Benjamini-Hochberg FDR was below 0.01. The form v = (b*log(k)+a)^2 was used to model beta-binomial variance as a function of total template count across the two samples. Sourced from immuneACCESS, this table was stored by TCRdb with only in-frame sequences that have V and J called. A share of the clones is absent; for the studies checked, an unresolved V gene accounts for under half, and the remainder has no known explanation. The DNA gave D and trimming, while V, J and clone size come from that table. This sample comprises around 60,000 clones, around four fifths of them detected only once. In total, the top ten clones hold 15% to 20% of the sample.

This sample is drawn from a study of identifying expanded T cells in peripheral blood (dated by TCRdb to about 2019). Background on the whole study: Technical replicates were generated by sequencing separate aliquots of the same genomic DNA pool, and four replicates were compared pairwise.

What the study reported, not specific to this receptor: Between technical replicates the binomial model flagged about 1.2 differentially abundant clones, whereas over about 2 weeks the binomial model flagged about 16.4 and over about 4 weeks about 19. Variance in clone template counts between roughly two-week samples significantly increased with total template count across all healthy donors. Across all healthy-donor time intervals, the beta-binomial model significantly cut both the number of clones called differentially abundant and the false-positive rate. The authors expected that biological variance in healthy repertoires might rise further over much longer intervals, such as months to years.

The TCR was taken from a person aged 18 to 75 in good health. Material for sequencing was blood. The rearranged segments are TRBV11-2 and TRBJ1-1; too little of a D gene remains to name it. The CDR3 region reads CASSLVPGANTEAFF. The DNA is as follows: TGTGCCAGCAGCTTAGTCCCCGGAGCCAACACTGAAGCTTTCTTT.